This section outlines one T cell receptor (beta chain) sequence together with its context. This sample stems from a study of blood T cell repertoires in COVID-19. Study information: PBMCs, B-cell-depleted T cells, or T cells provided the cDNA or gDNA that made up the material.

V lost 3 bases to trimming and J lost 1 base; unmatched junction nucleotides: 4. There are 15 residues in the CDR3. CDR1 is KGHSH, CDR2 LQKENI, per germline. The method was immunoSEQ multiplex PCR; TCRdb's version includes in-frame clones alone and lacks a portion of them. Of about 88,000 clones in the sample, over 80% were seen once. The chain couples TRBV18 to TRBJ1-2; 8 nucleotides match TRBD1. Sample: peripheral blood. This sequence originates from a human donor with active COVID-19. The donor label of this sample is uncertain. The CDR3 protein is CASSPGQVFNYGYTF. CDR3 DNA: TGTGCCAGCTCACCGGGACAGGTTTTTAACTATGGCTACACCTTC.